These 19 T cell receptor beta chains share one sample of origin, sequenced in a study of T cells in Graves' hyperthyroidism and ophthalmopathy. Amplification of TCR beta CDR3 regions was performed using RNA transcripts as template. TCR CDR3 underwent first-round RT-PCR with the HTBI primer set. MiXCR was run by TCRdb on the multiplex PCR reads, yielding one entry per CDR3 protein. The table has nearly 750,000 distinct CDR3 sequences, roughly a third seen once; the top ten hold around 29%. Input material: blood. The receptor set was obtained from a woman in her forties with Graves' hyperthyroidism.

This clonotype was counted ten times or more. The rearrangement links TRBV9 to TRBJ1-1; D is unresolved. Trimming left V 9 bases short and J 0 bases short, with 12 bases between. The CDR3 loop spans 13 amino acids. Germline V gene lookup returns CDR1 SGDLS and CDR2 YYNGEE. CDR3 residues: CATKADVNTEAFF. DNA of the CDR3: TGTGCCACAAAGGCGGATGTGAACACTGAAGCTTTCTTT. Using reference TRBV9 and TRBJ1-1 for the parts outside the CDR3, the full variable domain is DSGVTQTPKHLITATGQRVTLRCSPRSGDLSVYWYQQSLDQGLQFLIQYYNGEERAKGNILERFSAQQFPDLHSELNLSSLELGDSALYFCATKADVNTEAFFGQGTRLTVV.

This clonotype has at least ten counts. The V gene is TRBV2, the J gene TRBJ1-4, with 8 bases fitting TRBD1. This CDR3 has 13 amino acids. Unmatched junction bases numbered 6, after V lost 8 bases and J lost 7 bases. Germline lookup yields CDR1 SNHLY and CDR2 FYNNEI. The CDR3 DNA reads TGTGCCAGCGGAGAACAGGGGGGTGAAAAACTGTTTTTT. Protein product: CASGEQGGEKLFF.

The rearrangement links TRBV20-1 to TRBJ2-1; D uncertain. The J call may be mistaken, given a closer DNA end match to TRBJ2-7. The CDR3 has 11 residues. Per the germline V gene, CDR1 is DFQATT and CDR2 is SNEGSKA (reference sequence). The CDR3 region has the DNA TGCAGTGCTAGACTGTACAATGAGCAGTACTTC. It translates to CSARLYNEQYF.

V gene TRBV7-9 combines with J gene TRBJ1-5; D not certain. The CDR3 runs to 17 residues. CDR1 and CDR2 (germline): SEHNR, FQNEAQ (reference sequence). Trimming shortened V by 7 bases and J by 0 bases, and 19 bases separated the two germline ends. The CDR3 loop reads CASTNEVGSFSNQPQHF. Written as DNA, the CDR3 is TGTGCCAGCACCAACGAGGTCGGATCCTTTAGCAATCAGCCCCAGCATTTT. Together with reference TRBV7-9 and TRBJ1-5, the CDR3 gives the full variable domain: DTGVSQNPRHKITKRGQNVTFRCDPISEHNRLYWYRQTLGQGPEFLTYFQNEAQLEKSRLLSDRFSAERPKGSFSTLEIQRTEQGDSAMYLCASTNEVGSFSNQPQHFGDGTRLSIL.

With regard to this clonotype: One end of the junction is discordant with germline, which a read error may explain. This sequence joins TRBV9 and TRBJ1-4; D might be TRBD1 (6 bases). Germline V CDR1 and CDR2: SGDLS, YYNGEE. The CDR3 runs to 17 residues. CDR3 in DNA: TGTGTCAGCAGCACCCACAGGGTGCTACAAAGAGGGGAAAAACTGTTTTTT. It encodes CVSSTHRVLQRGEKLFF.

This clonotype was counted only a few times. The rearrangement links TRBV25-1 to TRBJ1-5; D possibly corresponds to TRBD1 (5 bases). Trimming left V 7 bases short and J 6 bases short, with 16 bases between. Per the germline V gene, CDR1 is MGHDK and CDR2 is SYGVNS. The CDR3 sequence is 14 residues long. CDR3 loop: CASTGAGLSQPQHF. In nucleotides, the CDR3 is TGTGCCAGCACTGGGGCAGGGCTTAGTCAGCCCCAGCATTTT.

The CDR3 coding sequence is TGCGCCAGCAGCCAAGAGGGGGTCAGTTCCTACGAGCAGTACTTC. Residues: CASSQEGVSSYEQYF. This chain uses TRBV4-3 with TRBJ2-7, with D possibly called TRBD1 or TRBD2 (5 bases each). Germline lookup yields CDR1 LGHNA and CDR2 YSLEER. Deletions cut 0 bases from V and 1 base from J, with 10 bases between. The CDR3 contains 15 residues.

Ten or more counts support this clonotype. This chain joins TRBV29-1 and TRBJ2-7; D uncertain. The germline CDR1 and CDR2 sequences are SQVTM and ANQGSEA. This CDR3 is 11 amino acids long. V shed 3 bases and J shed 4 bases, with 7 bases lying between them. CDR3 residues: CSVDSEYEQYF. CDR3 nucleotides: TGCAGCGTTGATTCCGAATACGAGCAGTACTTC.

Many counts were recorded for this clonotype. This chain joins TRBV20-1 and TRBJ2-5; 12 bases are shared with TRBD2. The CDR3 runs 13 residues. The trim removed 3 bases at V and 8 bases at J, leaving 4 bases unmatched. Germline loops: CDR1 DFQATT, CDR2 SNEGSKA (reference sequence). CDR3 bases: TGCAGTGCTAGGACTAGCGGGAGAGCCACCCAGTACTTC. Translation gives CSARTSGRATQYF.

This clonotype was seen many times. The rearrangement joins TRBV4-3 to TRBJ2-2; the D is unclear. V was clipped by 4 bases and J by 7 bases, with 7 bases between them. CDR3 size: 12 residues. The germline gives CDR1 LGHNA, CDR2 YSLEER. The CDR3 protein is CASSLGYGELFF. The CDR3 nucleotides read TGCGCCAGCAGCCTCGGATACGGGGAGCTGTTTTTT.

This clonotype has a count of ten or more. The rearrangement uses TRBV10-1 and TRBJ1-1; 8 nucleotides match TRBD1. Per germline, CDR1 WNHNN and CDR2 SYGVQD (reference sequence). The CDR3 has 14 amino acids. V gave up 3 bases and J gave up 5 bases; unmatched junction bases: 5. CDR3 coding DNA: TGCGCCAGCAGTGAACCGGGACAGGCGACTGAAGCTTTCTTT. Protein: CASSEPGQATEAFF.

A few counts support this clonotype. As DNA, the CDR3 is TGTGCCAGCATTCGGGGCGTTCAAGAGACCCAGTACTTC. Its translation: CASIRGVQETQYF. The rearrangement links TRBV28 to TRBJ2-5; tentatively, D is TRBD1 or TRBD2 (5 bases each). Between the trimmed V and J ends, which lost 7 bases and 2 bases, there was a span of 11 bases. Germline V gene sequence: CDR1 MDHEN, CDR2 SYDVKM. The CDR3 extends over 13 amino acids.

Notes on this clonotype: The junction and the germline gene differ at one end; a read error may be behind it. The CDR3 spells CASSALGGGELFF. The CDR3 DNA reads as TGTGCCAGCAGTGCCCTGGGGGGCGGGGAGCTGTTTTTT. The gene calls are TRBV10-3 and TRBJ2-2; a possible D gene is TRBD2 (6 bases). This CDR3 region has 13 residues. CDR1 is ENHRY and CDR2 is SYGVKD in the germline V gene.

This clonotype came up a few times. The rearrangement links TRBV7-2 to TRBJ1-4, with TRBD1 matching 7 bases. Germline lookup yields CDR1 SGHTA and CDR2 FQGNSA. The V segment lost 5 bases and the J segment 4 bases; nucleotides outside the gene matches: 7. The CDR3 sequence is 15 residues long. The DNA for the CDR3 is TGTGCCAGCAGCGGGTTGAACAGGGGTAATGAAAAACTGTTTTTT. Amino acid sequence: CASSGLNRGNEKLFF.

This clonotype was picked up many times. This chain joins TRBV6-6 and TRBJ1-3, with D hard to call. Trimming removed 0 bases from V and 0 bases from J, with 3 bases in between. The CDR3 runs to 14 residues. Germline CDR1 reads MNHNY; CDR2 reads SVGAGI (reference sequence). CDR3 region: CASSYSLSGNTIYF. DNA for the CDR3: TGTGCCAGCAGTTACTCGCTCTCTGGAAACACCATATATTTT.

The genes are TRBV9 and TRBJ2-7; D might be TRBD2 (5 bases). CDR3 length equals 15 residues. CDR1 is SGDLS, CDR2 YYNGEE, per germline. Trimming stripped 4 bases from V and 0 bases from J, with 14 bases between. This CDR3 reads CASSSLSESSYEQYF. The CDR3 coding sequence is TGTGCCAGCAGCTCTCTTAGCGAGAGCTCCTACGAGCAGTACTTC.

The chain links TRBV2 to TRBJ1-1; D is undetermined. The CDR3 has 11 residues. Germline lookup yields CDR1 SNHLY and CDR2 FYNNEI. Trimming removed 7 bases at V and 10 bases at J, with 13 bases between. The CDR3 nucleotides read TGTGCCAGCAAAGGTCTCTGGGGAGCTTTCTTT. Translated: CASKGLWGAFF.

There are a few counts of this clonotype. J is TRBJ1-3 and V is TRBV6-5, with D possibly matching TRBD1 (6 bases). The CDR3 has 14 residues. Germline CDR1 reads MNHEY; CDR2 reads SVGAGI. Trimming took off 5 bases at V and 2 bases at J, with 10 bases between the two ends. The chain's CDR3 is CASSHGGTGNTIYF. Written as DNA, the CDR3 is TGTGCCAGCAGTCACGGGGGCACTGGAAACACCATATATTTT.

This clonotype has only a few counts. The chain employs TRBV2 and TRBJ2-3, with TRBD2 as a possible D gene (6 bases). The CDR3 is made up of 14 amino acids. Germline CDR1 reads SNHLY; CDR2 reads FYNNEI. V was cut by 4 bases and J by 2 bases, with 10 bases left in between. DNA of the CDR3: TGTGCCAGCAGTGGGGGGGAGGCCACAGATACGCAGTATTTT. Amino acids: CASSGGEATDTQYF.